Only one count was recorded for the clone carrying this T cell receptor (beta chain). This sample is drawn from a study of CD8+CD57+ T cells in acquired aplastic anemia. Study-level information: Reads per healthy sample averaged about 10.8 million (CD4+) and 11 million to 13 million (CD8+).

Genomic DNA provided the template from which TCR beta VDJ and CDR3 profiles were obtained. TCRdb re-derived calls from the reads in MiXCR, one entry per CDR3 protein. The sample contains some 47,000 distinct CDR3 sequences, about 78% of which appear only once. Sequences were obtained from sorted CD4+, CD8+, or CD8+CD57+ T cells (not recorded which) from PBMCs. This TCR derives from a human donor in good health, serving as a control.

The CDR3 DNA reads as TGTGCCAGCGTGACTAGCGGGAGGGCCTACGAGCATTTT. Residues: CASVTSGRAYEHF. The rearrangement uses TRBV2 and TRBJ1-5; no reliable D call. Trimming took 8 bases from V and 14 from J, leaving 22 bases between them. The CDR3 loop spans 13 amino acids. Germline V gives CDR1 SNHLY, CDR2 FYNNEI.